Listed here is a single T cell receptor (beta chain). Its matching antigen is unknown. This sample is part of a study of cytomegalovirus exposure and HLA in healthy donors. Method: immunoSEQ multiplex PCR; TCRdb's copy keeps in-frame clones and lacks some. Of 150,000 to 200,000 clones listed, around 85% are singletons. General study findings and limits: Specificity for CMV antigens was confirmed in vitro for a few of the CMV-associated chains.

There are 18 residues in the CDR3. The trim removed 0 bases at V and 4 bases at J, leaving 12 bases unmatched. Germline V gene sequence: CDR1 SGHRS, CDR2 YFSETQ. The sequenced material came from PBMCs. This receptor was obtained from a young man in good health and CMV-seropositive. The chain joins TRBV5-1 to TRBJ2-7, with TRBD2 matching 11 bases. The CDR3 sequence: CASSLAFGGASGRYEQYF. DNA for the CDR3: TGCGCCAGCAGCTTGGCCTTCGGGGGGGCTAGCGGGAGGTACGAGCAGTACTTC.